A single count supports the clone carrying this T cell receptor (beta chain). Its antigen remains unidentified. The sample is drawn from a study of T cell repertoires in cytomegalovirus infection. The CDR3 is 13 amino acids. V gave up 6 bases and J gave up 9 bases; unmatched junction bases: 8. Germline-derived CDR1 and CDR2 are SGHNT and YENEEA. TCRdb itself ran the reads through MiXCR, one entry per CDR3 protein. The repertoire has some 700,000 distinct CDR3 sequences, 33% of them found once; the top ten carry about 20%. The material sequenced was cultured PBMCs, taken from culture after CMV antigen stimulation. The TCR comes from a human donor in good health (CMV status not recorded). Some clones in this sample may be carry-over from other donors' samples. The chain links TRBV11-3 to TRBJ2-1, with 7 positions matching TRBD1. The CDR3 sequence is CASRQTGSIEQFF. The CDR3 nucleotides read TGTGCCAGCAGACAGACAGGGAGTATTGAGCAGTTCTTC.